This T cell receptor (beta chain) was captured in a study of blood T cell repertoires in COVID-19. Whole-study context: Whether acute or convalescent, the COVID-19 samples came from the United States, Italy and Spain. Nucleic acid was either cDNA or gDNA, and it came from T cells, B-cell-depleted T cells, or PBMCs.

As originally analysed: It was from reference gene primer amplification that nucleated cell counts were estimated. Only in-frame clones appear in the TCRdb table, and some are missing; sequencing was by immunoSEQ multiplex PCR. V, J and clone size were drawn from that table, and D and trimming were deduced from the DNA. The sample records 130,000 to 150,000 clones, roughly 80% being singletons. This clone turned up a few times. Sequencing was performed on peripheral blood. This clonotype was obtained from a human donor with acute or convalescent COVID-19. The donor label of this sample is uncertain.

The CDR3 loop is CASSQKRSGVNSPLHF. CDR3 DNA: TGCGCCAGCAGCCAAAAAAGGTCAGGGGTAAATTCACCCCTCCACTTT. The chain carries TRBV4-1 and TRBJ1-6; D possibly corresponds to TRBD1 (6 bases). CDR3 length equals 16 residues. V was clipped by 2 bases and J by 7 bases, with 15 bases between them. Germline V lookup: CDR1 MGHRA, CDR2 YSYEKL.